The 19 T cell receptor beta chains in this list originate from one sample, sequenced in a study of T-cell reconstitution after alpha-beta-depleted transplantation in children. Construction of the TCRbeta library involved unique molecular identifiers. TCRdb ran MiXCR on the PCR reads and lists one entry per CDR3 protein. In the table there are some 300,000 distinct CDR3 sequences, 10% of which are singletons. This sample comprised PBMCs, obtained before TCRalphabeta/CD19-depleted stem cell transplant. These receptors were obtained from a boy in the first two years of life with acute myeloid leukemia, due to receive a stem cell transplant.

In regard to this clonotype: A read error is possible here, since a much larger clone lies one base away. This CDR3 reads CASSLGLAAANTGGLFF. Here the CDR3 DNA reads TGTGCCAGCAGTTTAGGACTAGCGGCCGCGAACACCGGGGGGCTGTTTTTT. The chain carries TRBV13 and TRBJ2-2, with 10 bases matching TRBD2. There are 17 residues in the CDR3. CDR1 is PRHDT and CDR2 is FYEKMQ in the germline V gene (reference sequence).

The table lists this clonotype with many counts. At one of its ends the junction is not consistent with the germline gene, which may arise from a read error. The CDR3 region is CASRLGTSGLHSYEQYF. CDR3 nucleotide sequence: TGCGCCAGCAGGTTGGGGACTAGCGGCTTACACTCCTACGAGCAGTACTTC. The rearrangement joins TRBV5-1 to TRBJ2-7, with TRBD2 matching over 11 bases. This CDR3 contains 17 residues. Germline V gene sequence: CDR1 SGHRS, CDR2 YFSETQ.

The table lists this clonotype with many counts. V usage is TRBV24-1 and J usage is TRBJ2-2; no clear D gene. The CDR3 is 17 amino acids. CDR1 is KGHDR, CDR2 SFDVKD, per germline. V was shortened by 0 bases and J by 0 bases, with 10 bases between the two germline ends. CDR3: CATSDLHGRANTGELFF. CDR3 in DNA: TGTGCCACCAGTGATTTGCACGGGCGAGCGAACACCGGGGAGCTGTTTTTT.

This clonotype occurred many times. This chain connects TRBV20-1 to TRBJ2-3, with 7 bases identical to TRBD2. CDR1 is DFQATT and CDR2 is SNEGSKA in the germline V gene (reference sequence). The CDR3 runs to 19 residues. The junction had 20 bases not matched to a gene; V was cut back by 0 bases and J by 5 bases. Here the CDR3 reads CSAREGRGASGRGGDTQYF. In nucleotides, the CDR3 is TGCAGTGCTAGAGAGGGCCGAGGGGCTAGCGGTAGAGGTGGAGATACGCAGTATTTT.

This clonotype came up many times. The V call is TRBV12-3 or TRBV12-4, the J call TRBJ1-6; TRBD1 might be the D (5 bases). This CDR3 comprises 13 residues. Trimming pared 6 bases from V and 10 bases from J, leaving 13 bases between. The CDR3 bases are TGTGCCAGCAGCCTCTCAGGGCTCTCACCCCTCCACTTT. This codes for CASSLSGLSPLHF.

The J gene is TRBJ1-1, the V gene TRBV14; no firm D call. Germline values: CDR1 SGHDN, CDR2 FVKESK. The CDR3 spans 17 residues. The V and J ends lost 3 bases and 0 bases respectively, with 17 bases between them. The CDR3 DNA sequence: TGTGCCAGCAGCCATGGCGCAAGGCCCCTCCTGAACACTGAAGCTTTCTTT. Translated, it gives CASSHGARPLLNTEAFF.

This clonotype was seen more than once but under ten times. The J gene is TRBJ2-1, the V gene TRBV3-1; 11 bases match TRBD2. The CDR3 length is 18 residues. Germline V CDR1 and CDR2: LGHDT, YNNKEL (reference sequence). J was trimmed by 7 bases and V by 1 base; bases with no gene match: 12. The CDR3 loop is CASSQGFSLAGVLNEQFF. Here the CDR3 DNA reads TGTGCCAGCAGCCAAGGGTTCTCACTAGCGGGGGTTCTTAATGAGCAGTTCTTC.

This clonotype was recorded at least ten times. The chain employs TRBV6-5 and TRBJ1-5; no reliable D call. Trimming left V 8 bases short and J 6 bases short, with 17 bases between. The CDR3 totals 14 residues. Germline lookup yields CDR1 MNHEY and CDR2 SVGAGI. Written as DNA, the CDR3 is TGTGCCAGCGCAAGGACGGCAGGCGGTCAGCCCCAGCATTTT. This sequence encodes CASARTAGGQPQHF.

This clonotype has at least ten counts. This chain uses TRBV5-1 with TRBJ2-1; TRBD2 matches 7 bases. Germline CDR1 reads SGHRS; CDR2 reads YFSETQ. This CDR3 spans 17 amino acids. The V and J ends lost 0 bases and 8 bases, in that order; junction bases with no gene match: 14. As DNA, the CDR3 is TGCGCCAGCAGCTTGGGGCCCCTCCCAGGCCGGGGGGATGAGCAGTTCTTC. Protein product: CASSLGPLPGRGDEQFF.

This clonotype was seen at least ten times. This chain connects TRBV9 to TRBJ1-2; tentative D call: TRBD1 (5 bases). There are 13 residues in the CDR3. V was trimmed by 3 bases and J by 5 bases, leaving 11 bases between them. The germline gives CDR1 SGDLS, CDR2 YYNGEE. The chain's CDR3 is CASSERGGYGYTF. Here the CDR3 DNA reads TGTGCCAGCAGCGAGAGGGGAGGGTATGGCTACACCTTC.

In its sample, this clonotype was seen many times. The chain combines TRBV20-1 with TRBJ2-5; D is undetermined. Trimming took 0 bases from V and 5 from J, leaving 10 bases between them. Germline V lookup: CDR1 DFQATT, CDR2 SNEGSKA (reference sequence). The CDR3 spans 13 residues. The CDR3 DNA reads TGCAGTGCTAGAGAGTGGACGACGGAGACCCAGTACTTC. This gives the protein CSAREWTTETQYF.

At least ten counts were recorded for this clonotype. The V and J genes are TRBV24-1 and TRBJ2-1; D remains ambiguous. CDR1 KGHDR and CDR2 SFDVKD come from the germline V gene. The CDR3 is 12 residues long. V was trimmed by 3 bases and J by 11 bases, leaving 10 bases between them. CDR3 nucleotide sequence: TGTGCCACCAGTGATCACCCCTCGAAGCAGTTCTTC. Its protein product is CATSDHPSKQFF.

Many counts were recorded for this clonotype. The chain combines TRBV7-9 with TRBJ2-5; the D is unclear. The V gene's germline CDR1 is SEHNR and CDR2 FQNEAQ (reference sequence). The germline V and J ends were trimmed by 2 bases and 4 bases, with 8 bases remaining between them. CDR3 length: 13 residues. This CDR3 reads CASSLRQVETQYF. The CDR3 DNA sequence: TGTGCCAGCAGCTTACGGCAGGTAGAGACCCAGTACTTC.

Ten or more counts support this clonotype. The CDR3 reads CSASEAGASPSGANVLTF. CDR3 in DNA: TGCAGTGCTAGTGAAGCGGGGGCCTCCCCCTCTGGGGCCAACGTCCTGACTTTC. This chain uses TRBV20-1 with TRBJ2-6, with 8 bases identical to TRBD2. This CDR3 is built from 18 residues. CDR1 DFQATT and CDR2 SNEGSKA come from the germline V gene (reference sequence). Germline trimming cut 3 bases from V and 0 bases from J; bases unmatched to any gene: 10.

This clonotype was seen repeatedly, ten times or more. The rearrangement links TRBV20-1 to TRBJ1-2, with 9 bases aligning to TRBD1. Germline CDR1 reads DFQATT; CDR2 reads SNEGSKA (reference sequence). CDR3 length equals 15 residues. The V gene end was trimmed by 0 bases and the J gene end by 4 bases; junction bases not matched to a gene: 6. CDR3 region: CSARERQGVSYGYTF. In DNA form, the CDR3 reads TGCAGTGCTAGAGAAAGACAGGGGGTCTCCTATGGCTACACCTTC.

This clonotype was picked up many times. The chain combines TRBV20-1 with TRBJ1-2; weak D call: TRBD1 (5 bases). CDR3 length: 14 residues. Germline V lookup: CDR1 DFQATT, CDR2 SNEGSKA (reference sequence). Trimming shortened V by 1 base and J by 4 bases, and 13 bases separated the two germline ends. The DNA for the CDR3 is TGCAGTGCTAGAGGGACTGCGGGGACCTATGGCTACACCTTC. Its translation: CSARGTAGTYGYTF.

This clonotype was counted many times. The junction shows a germline mismatch at one end, possibly a read error. The chain has TRBV12-3 or TRBV12-4 and TRBJ2-2, with 9 positions matching TRBD2. CDR3 length: 14 residues. CDR3 in amino acids: CASRLAGATGELFF. In DNA form, the CDR3 reads TGTGCCAGCAGATTAGCGGGAGCCACCGGGGAGCTGTTTTTT.

The rearrangement joins TRBV19 to TRBJ2-7; TRBD1 is a possible D gene (5 bases). Trimming pared 4 bases from V and 2 bases from J, leaving 12 bases between. This CDR3 is built from 14 residues. Germline CDR1 reads LNHDA; CDR2 reads SQIVND (reference sequence). The CDR3 protein is CASSSAGFTYEQYF. DNA of the CDR3: TGTGCCAGTAGTAGCGCAGGGTTTACCTACGAGCAGTACTTC.

This clonotype was counted between two and nine times. The gene calls are TRBV10-3 and TRBJ2-5; 9 nucleotides agree with TRBD2. Per germline, CDR1 ENHRY and CDR2 SYGVKD. V shed 0 bases, J shed 5 bases, and the junction held 10 bases outside the gene matches. The CDR3 covers 17 residues. This chain's CDR3 is CAISESESAGGSETQYF. The CDR3 DNA follows: TGTGCCATCAGTGAGTCGGAGTCCGCGGGAGGGAGCGAGACCCAGTACTTC.